This section outlines one TCR beta chain sequence together with its context. The antigen is undetermined. The data are from a study of cytomegalovirus exposure and HLA in healthy donors. The wider study: Genotyping showed approximately 81% of hundreds of donors falling in the Caucasian-associated ancestry cluster.

The CDR3 sequence is 15 residues long. CDR1 is MRHNA and CDR2 is SNTAGT in the germline V gene. V lost 4 bases, J lost 0 bases, and 5 bases stayed unmatched. Whole-study findings and limits: HLA allele associations emerged for some 16,000 TCR beta sequences in a later analysis, at 0.05 false discovery rate. It was only CMV serostatus that was available as immune exposure information. Later analysis suggested most CMV-associated TCR beta chains were HLA-restricted.

This PCR relied on a set of 60 Vbeta primers and 13 Jbeta primers. Sequencing used immunoSEQ multiplex PCR; TCRdb keeps in-frame clones, though not all of them. The sample lists around 200,000 clones, 77% occurring once. This clonotype was obtained from a woman in her fifties or sixties in good health and CMV-seropositive. What was sequenced was PBMCs. V usage is TRBV6-4 and J usage is TRBJ1-2; 7 nucleotides match TRBD1. CDR3 coding DNA: TGTGCCAGCAGTGGCCTCGACAGGGCTAACTATGGCTACACCTTC. Residues: CASSGLDRANYGYTF.